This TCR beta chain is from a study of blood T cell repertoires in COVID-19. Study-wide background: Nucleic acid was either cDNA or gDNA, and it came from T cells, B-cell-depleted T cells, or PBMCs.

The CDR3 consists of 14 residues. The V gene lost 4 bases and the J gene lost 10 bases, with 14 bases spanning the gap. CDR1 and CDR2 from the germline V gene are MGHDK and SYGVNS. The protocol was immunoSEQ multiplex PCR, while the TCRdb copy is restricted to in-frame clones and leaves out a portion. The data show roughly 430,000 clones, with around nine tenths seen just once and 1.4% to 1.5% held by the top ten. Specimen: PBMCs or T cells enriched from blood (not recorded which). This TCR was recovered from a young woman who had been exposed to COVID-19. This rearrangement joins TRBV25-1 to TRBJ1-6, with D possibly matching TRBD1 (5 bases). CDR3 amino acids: CASSGGVRGSPLHF. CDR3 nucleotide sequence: TGTGCCAGCAGTGGCGGGGTACGGGGGTCACCCCTCCACTTT.